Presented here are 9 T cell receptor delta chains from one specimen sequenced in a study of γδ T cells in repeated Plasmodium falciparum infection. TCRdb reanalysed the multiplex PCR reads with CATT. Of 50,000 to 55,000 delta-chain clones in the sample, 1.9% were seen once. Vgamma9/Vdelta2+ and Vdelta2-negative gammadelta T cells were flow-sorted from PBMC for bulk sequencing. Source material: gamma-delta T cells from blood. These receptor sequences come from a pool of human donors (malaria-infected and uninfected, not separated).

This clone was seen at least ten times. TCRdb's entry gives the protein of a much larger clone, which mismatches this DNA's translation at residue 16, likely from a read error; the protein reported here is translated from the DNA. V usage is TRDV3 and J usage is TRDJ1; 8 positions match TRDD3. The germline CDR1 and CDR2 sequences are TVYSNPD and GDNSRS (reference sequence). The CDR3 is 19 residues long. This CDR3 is CASFLPPHGDTGYTDELIF. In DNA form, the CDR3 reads TGTGCCTCCTTTCTTCCTCCACACGGGGATACTGGGTACACCGATGAACTCATCTTT.

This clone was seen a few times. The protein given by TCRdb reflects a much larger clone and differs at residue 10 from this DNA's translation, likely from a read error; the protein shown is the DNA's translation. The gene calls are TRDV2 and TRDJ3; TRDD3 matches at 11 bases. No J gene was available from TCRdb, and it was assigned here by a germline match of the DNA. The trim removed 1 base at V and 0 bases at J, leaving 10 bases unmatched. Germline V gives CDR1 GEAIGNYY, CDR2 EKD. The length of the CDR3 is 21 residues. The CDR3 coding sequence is TGTGCCTGTGACACTTTACTGGGGGATAAACGATCCTCCTGGGACACCCGACAGATGTTTTTC. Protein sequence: CACDTLLGDKRSSWDTRQMFF.

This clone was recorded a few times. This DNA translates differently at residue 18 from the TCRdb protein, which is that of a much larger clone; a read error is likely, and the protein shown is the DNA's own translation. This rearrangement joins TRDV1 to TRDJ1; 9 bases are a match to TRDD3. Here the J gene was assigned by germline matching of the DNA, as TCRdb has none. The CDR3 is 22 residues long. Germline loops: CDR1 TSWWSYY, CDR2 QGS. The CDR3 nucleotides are TGTGCTCTTGGGGCTCCTATCCACCGAGTCCCGTACTGGGGGAAGTACACCAATAAACTCATCTTT. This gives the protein CALGAPIHRVPYWGKYTNKLIF.

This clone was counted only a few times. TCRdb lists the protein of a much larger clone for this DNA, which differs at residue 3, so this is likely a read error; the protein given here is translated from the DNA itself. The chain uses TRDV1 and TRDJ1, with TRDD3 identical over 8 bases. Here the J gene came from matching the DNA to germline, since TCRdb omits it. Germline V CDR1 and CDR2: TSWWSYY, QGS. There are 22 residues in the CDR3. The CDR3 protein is CAPGELRPIPSLLGENTDKLIF. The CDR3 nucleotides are TGTGCTCCTGGGGAACTAAGGCCGATACCCTCCCTTCTGGGGGAGAACACCGATAAACTCATCTTT.

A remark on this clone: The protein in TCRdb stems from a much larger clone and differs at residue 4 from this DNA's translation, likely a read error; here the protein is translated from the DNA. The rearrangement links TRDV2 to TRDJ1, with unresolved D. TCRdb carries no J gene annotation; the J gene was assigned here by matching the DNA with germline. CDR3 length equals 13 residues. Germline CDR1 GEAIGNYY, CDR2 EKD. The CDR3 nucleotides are TGTGCCTGTGTCACCGTACGCGGCGATAAACTCATCTTT. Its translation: CACVTVRGDKLIF.

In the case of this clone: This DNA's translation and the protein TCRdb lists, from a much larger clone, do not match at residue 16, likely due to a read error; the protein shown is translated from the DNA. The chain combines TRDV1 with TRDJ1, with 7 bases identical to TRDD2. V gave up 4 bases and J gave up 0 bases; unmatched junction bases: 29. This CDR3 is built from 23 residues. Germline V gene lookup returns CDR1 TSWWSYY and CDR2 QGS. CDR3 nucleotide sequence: TGTGCTCTTGGGGTCCTTAGTTCCTACCCTTTTCGCCGTCTGGCCCTTTACACCGATAAACTCATCTTT. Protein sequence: CALGVLSSYPFRRLALYTDKLIF.

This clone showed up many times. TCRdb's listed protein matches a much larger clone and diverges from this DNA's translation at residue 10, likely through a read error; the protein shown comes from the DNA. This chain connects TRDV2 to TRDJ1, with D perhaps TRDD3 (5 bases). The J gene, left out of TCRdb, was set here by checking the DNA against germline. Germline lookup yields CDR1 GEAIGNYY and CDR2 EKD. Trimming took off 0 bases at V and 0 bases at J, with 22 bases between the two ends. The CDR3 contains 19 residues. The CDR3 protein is CACDTVSGGPPSHTDKLIF. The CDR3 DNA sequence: TGTGCCTGTGACACCGTCTCGGGGGGGCCCCCGAGCCACACCGATAAACTCATCTTT.

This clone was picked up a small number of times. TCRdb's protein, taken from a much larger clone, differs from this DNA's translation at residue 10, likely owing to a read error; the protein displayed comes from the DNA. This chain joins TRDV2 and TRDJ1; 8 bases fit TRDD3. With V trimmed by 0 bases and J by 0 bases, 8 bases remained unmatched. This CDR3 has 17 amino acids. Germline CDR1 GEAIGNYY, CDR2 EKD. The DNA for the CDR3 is TGTGCCTGTGACACCGGCCCTACTGGGGGTTACACCGATAAACTCATCTTT. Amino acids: CACDTGPTGGYTDKLIF.

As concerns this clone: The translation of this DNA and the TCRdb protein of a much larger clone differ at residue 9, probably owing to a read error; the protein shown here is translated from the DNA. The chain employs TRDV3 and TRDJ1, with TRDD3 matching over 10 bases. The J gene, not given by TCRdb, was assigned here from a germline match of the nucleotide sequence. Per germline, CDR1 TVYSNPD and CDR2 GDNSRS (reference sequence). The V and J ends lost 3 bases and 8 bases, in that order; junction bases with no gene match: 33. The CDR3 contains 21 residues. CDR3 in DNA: TGTGCCTTCCAAACTCCCTTCCTCTCCCTTTCGCCTTGGGGGATACTAGGGAAACTCATCTTT. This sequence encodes CAFQTPFLSLSPWGILGKLIF.